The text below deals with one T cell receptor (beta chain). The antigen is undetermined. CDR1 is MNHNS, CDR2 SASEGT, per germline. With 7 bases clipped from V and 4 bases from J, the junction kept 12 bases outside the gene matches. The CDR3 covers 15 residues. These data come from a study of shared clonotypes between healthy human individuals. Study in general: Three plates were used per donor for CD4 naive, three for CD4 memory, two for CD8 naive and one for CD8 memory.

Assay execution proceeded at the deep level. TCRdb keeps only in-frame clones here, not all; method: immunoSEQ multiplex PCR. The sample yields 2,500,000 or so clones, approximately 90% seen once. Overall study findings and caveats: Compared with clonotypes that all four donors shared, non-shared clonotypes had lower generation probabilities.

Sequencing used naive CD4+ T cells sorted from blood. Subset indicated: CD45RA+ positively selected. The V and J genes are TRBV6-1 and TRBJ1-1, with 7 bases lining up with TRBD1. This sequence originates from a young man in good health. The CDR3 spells CASIRAGGDPTEAFF. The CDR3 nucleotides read TGTGCCAGCATAAGGGCAGGGGGAGACCCCACTGAAGCTTTCTTT.